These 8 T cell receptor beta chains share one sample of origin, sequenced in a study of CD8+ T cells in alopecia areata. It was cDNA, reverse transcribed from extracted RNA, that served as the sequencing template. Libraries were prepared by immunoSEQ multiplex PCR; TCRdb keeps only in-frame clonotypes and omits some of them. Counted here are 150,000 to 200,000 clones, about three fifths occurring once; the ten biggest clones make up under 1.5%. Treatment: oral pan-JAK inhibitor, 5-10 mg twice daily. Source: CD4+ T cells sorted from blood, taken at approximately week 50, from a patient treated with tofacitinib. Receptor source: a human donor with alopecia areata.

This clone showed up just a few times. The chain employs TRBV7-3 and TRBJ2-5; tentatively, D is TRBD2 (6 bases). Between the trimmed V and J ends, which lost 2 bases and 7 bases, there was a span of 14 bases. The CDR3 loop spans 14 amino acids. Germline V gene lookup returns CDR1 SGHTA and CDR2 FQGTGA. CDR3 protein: CASSLSGGMGTQYF. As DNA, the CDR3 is TGTGCCAGCAGCTTATCCGGGGGAATGGGGACCCAGTACTTC.

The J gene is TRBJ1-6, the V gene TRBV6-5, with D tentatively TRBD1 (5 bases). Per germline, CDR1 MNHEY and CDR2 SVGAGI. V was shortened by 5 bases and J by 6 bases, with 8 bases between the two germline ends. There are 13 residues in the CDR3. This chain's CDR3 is CASSQGFNSPLHF. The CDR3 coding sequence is TGTGCCAGCAGTCAGGGTTTTAATTCACCCCTCCACTTT.

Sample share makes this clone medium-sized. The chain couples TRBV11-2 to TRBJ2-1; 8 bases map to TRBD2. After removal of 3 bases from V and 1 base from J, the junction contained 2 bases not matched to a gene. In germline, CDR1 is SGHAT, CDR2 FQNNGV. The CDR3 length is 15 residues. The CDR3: CASSFSGASYNEQFF. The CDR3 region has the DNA TGTGCCAGCAGCTTTAGCGGGGCGTCCTACAATGAGCAGTTCTTC. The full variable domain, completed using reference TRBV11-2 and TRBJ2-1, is EAGVAQSPRYKIIEKRQSVAFWCNPISGHATLYWYQQILGQGPKLLIQFQNNGVVDDSQLPKDRFSAERLKGVDSTLKIQPAKLEDSAVYLCASSFSGASYNEQFFGPGTRLTVL.

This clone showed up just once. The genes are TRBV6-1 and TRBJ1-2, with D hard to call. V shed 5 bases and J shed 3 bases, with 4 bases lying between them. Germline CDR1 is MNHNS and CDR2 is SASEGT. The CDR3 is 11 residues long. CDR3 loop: CASSPDYGYTF. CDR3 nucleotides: TGTGCCAGCAGTCCGGACTATGGCTACACCTTC.

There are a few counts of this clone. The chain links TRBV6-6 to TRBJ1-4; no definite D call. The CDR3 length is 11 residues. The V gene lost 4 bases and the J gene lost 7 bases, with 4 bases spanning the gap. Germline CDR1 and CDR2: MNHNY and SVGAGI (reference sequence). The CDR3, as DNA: TGTGCCAGCAGTTCTTCTGAAAAACTGTTTTTT. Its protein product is CASSSSEKLFF.

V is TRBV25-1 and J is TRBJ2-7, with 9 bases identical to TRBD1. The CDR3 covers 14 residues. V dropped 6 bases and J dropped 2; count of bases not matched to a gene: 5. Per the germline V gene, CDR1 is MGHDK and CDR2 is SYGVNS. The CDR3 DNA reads TGTGCCAGCAGAGGACAGGGGTCAACCTACGAGCAGTACTTC. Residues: CASRGQGSTYEQYF.

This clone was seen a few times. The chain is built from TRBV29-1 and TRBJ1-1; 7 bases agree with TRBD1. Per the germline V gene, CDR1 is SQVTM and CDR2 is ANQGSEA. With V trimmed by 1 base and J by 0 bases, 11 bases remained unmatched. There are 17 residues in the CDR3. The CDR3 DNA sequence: TGCAGCGTTGAAGGGTGGACAGGTTGGTCCATGAACACTGAAGCTTTCTTT. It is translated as CSVEGWTGWSMNTEAFF. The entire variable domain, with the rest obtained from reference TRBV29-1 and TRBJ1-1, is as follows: SAVISQKPSRDICQRGTSLTIQCQVDSQVTMMFWYRQQPGQSLTLIATANQGSEATYESGFVIDKFPISRPNLTFSTLTVSNMSPEDSSIYLCSVEGWTGWSMNTEAFFGQGTRLTVV.

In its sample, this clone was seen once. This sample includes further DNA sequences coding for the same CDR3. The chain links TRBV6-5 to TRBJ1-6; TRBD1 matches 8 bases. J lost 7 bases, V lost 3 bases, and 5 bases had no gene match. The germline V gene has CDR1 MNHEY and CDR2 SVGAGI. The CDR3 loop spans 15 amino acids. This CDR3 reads CASSYGQGANSPLHF. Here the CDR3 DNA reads TGTGCCAGCAGTTATGGACAGGGAGCAAATTCACCCCTCCACTTT.